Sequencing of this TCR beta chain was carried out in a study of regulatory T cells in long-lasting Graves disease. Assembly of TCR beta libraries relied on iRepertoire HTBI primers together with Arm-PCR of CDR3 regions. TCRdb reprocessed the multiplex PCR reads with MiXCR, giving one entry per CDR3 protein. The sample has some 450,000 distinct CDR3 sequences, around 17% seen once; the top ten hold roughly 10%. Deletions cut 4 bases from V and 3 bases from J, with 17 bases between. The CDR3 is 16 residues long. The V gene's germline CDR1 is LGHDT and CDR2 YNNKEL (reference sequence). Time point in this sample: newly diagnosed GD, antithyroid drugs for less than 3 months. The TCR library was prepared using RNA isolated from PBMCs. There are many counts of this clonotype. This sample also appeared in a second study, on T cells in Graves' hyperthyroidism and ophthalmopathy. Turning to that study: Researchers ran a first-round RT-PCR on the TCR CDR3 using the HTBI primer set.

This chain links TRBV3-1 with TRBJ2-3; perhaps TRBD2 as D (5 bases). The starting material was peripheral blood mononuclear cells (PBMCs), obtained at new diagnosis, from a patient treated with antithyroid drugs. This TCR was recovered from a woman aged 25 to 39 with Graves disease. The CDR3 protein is CASSPRGSDPTDTQYF. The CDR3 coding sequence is TGTGCCAGCAGCCCTCGCGGTAGCGACCCGACAGATACGCAGTATTTT.